These 5 T cell receptor beta chains came from one sample sequenced in a study of shared clonotypes between healthy human individuals. The assay was immunoSEQ multiplex PCR, and TCRdb's table has in-frame clones only and misses some. The table has 2 million to 3 million clones, around 94% seen once. Sample: naive CD4+ T cells sorted from blood. Subset denoted: CD45RA+ positively selected. The receptors were sampled from a man between 18 and 29 years old in good health.

This sequence joins TRBV9 and TRBJ1-6; a weak D match, TRBD1 (5 bases). Trimming removed 4 bases at V and 5 bases at J, with 13 bases between. CDR1 is SGDLS and CDR2 is YYNGEE in the germline V gene. This CDR3 is built from 15 residues. The DNA of the CDR3 is TGTGCCAGCAGCTCGCTCGGGGGGGATAATTCACCCCTCCACTTT. Encoded protein: CASSSLGGDNSPLHF.

For this clone: The same CDR3 also results from other DNA sequences found in this sample. This rearrangement joins TRBV7-9 to TRBJ2-3, with a tentative D call TRBD1 (6 bases). This CDR3 region has 14 residues. Trimming shortened V by 1 base and J by 4 bases, and 9 bases separated the two germline ends. Germline V CDR1 and CDR2: SEHNR, FQNEAQ (reference sequence). Here the CDR3 DNA reads TGTGCCAGCAGCTTAGGAGGGGGACCAGATACGCAGTATTTT. It is translated as CASSLGGGPDTQYF.

Comment on this clone: The sample holds other DNA sequences that translate to the same CDR3. J is TRBJ2-7 and V is TRBV18; tentative D call: TRBD1 (6 bases). The germline V and J ends were trimmed by 6 bases and 0 bases, with 12 bases remaining between them. The CDR3 covers 14 residues. Per the germline V gene, CDR1 is KGHSH and CDR2 is LQKENI. CDR3 coding DNA: TGTGCCAGCTCTACCGGGACAAGCTCCTACGAGCAGTACTTC. Translating gives CASSTGTSSYEQYF.

V and J are TRBV10-2 and TRBJ2-7; 8 bases fit TRBD2. Germline lookup yields CDR1 WSHSY and CDR2 SAAADI. CDR3 length: 14 amino acids. Germline trimming cut 2 bases from V and 6 bases from J; bases unmatched to any gene: 6. The CDR3 DNA sequence: TGCGCCAGCAGTGAGACTAGCGGCACTACCGAGCAGTACTTC. Its protein product is CASSETSGTTEQYF.

The count of this clone is one. The chain is built from TRBV7-9 and TRBJ2-7, with 14 bases matching TRBD2. J was trimmed by 2 bases and V by 6 bases; bases with no gene match: 9. This CDR3 region has 17 residues. CDR1 is SEHNR and CDR2 is FQNEAQ in the germline V gene (reference sequence). CDR3 nucleotides: TGTGCCAGCAGACCTGGACTAGCGGGGGGTCCAACCTACGAGCAGTACTTC. This codes for CASRPGLAGGPTYEQYF.